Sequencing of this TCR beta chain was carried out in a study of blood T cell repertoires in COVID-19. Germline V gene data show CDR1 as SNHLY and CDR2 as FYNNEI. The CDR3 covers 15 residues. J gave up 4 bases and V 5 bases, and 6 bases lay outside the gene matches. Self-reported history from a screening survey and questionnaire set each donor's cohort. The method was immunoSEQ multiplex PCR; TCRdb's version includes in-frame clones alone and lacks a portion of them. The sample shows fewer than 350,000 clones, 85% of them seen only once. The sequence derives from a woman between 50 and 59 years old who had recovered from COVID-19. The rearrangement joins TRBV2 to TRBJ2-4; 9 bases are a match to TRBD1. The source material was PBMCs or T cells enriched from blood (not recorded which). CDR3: CASSPQTGGKNIQYF. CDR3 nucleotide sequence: TGTGCCAGCAGTCCTCAGACAGGGGGGAAAAACATTCAGTACTTC.